These T cell receptor beta chains were read from a single sample in a study of blood T cell repertoires in COVID-19. TCRdb's copy holds only in-frame clones and misses some; the assay was immunoSEQ multiplex PCR. The sample has 210,000 or so clones, around 83% seen once. The sequencing input was peripheral blood. The source of these receptors is a man aged 45-60 years with active or convalescent COVID-19. CDR3s include the opening cysteine and the closing phenylalanine or tryptophan. The D gene is left open where the match is weak. Some rows have no size entry. The others give once, few or many, or a class for an expanded clone.

>-|TRBJ1-1|-|TRBV19
CASSMRSAMNTEAFF
TGTGCCAGTAGTATGAGGTCAGCTATGAACACTGAAGCTTTCTTT
>-|TRBJ1-1|-|TRBV6-5
CASSRGNTEAFF
TGTGCCAGCAGTAGAGGGAACACTGAAGCTTTCTTT
>-|TRBJ2-7|-|TRBV9
CASSSQVGGNEQYF
TGTGCCAGCAGCTCCCAGGTTGGCGGGAACGAGCAGTACTTC
>-|TRBJ1-5|-|TRBV3-1/TRBV3-2
CASSQETGGGNQPQHF
TGTGCCAGCAGCCAAGAGACGGGGGGAGGCAATCAGCCCCAGCATTTT
>-|TRBJ2-6|TRBD1|TRBV5-6
CASSGGQGAYGANVLTF
TGTGCCAGCAGCGGGGGACAGGGGGCTTATGGGGCCAACGTCCTGACTTTC
>-|TRBJ2-7|TRBD2|TRBV3-1/TRBV3-2
CASSQDRRASGSYEQYF
TGTGCCAGCAGCCAGGATCGTCGCGCTAGCGGATCCTACGAGCAGTACTTC
>-|TRBJ2-3|-|TRBV5-1
CASSLALFASTDTQYF
TGCGCCAGCAGCTTGGCCCTATTTGCTAGCACAGATACGCAGTATTTT
>few|TRBJ2-3|-|TRBV10-1
CASSEKHLLSTDTQYF
TGCGCCAGCAGTGAGAAGCATTTGCTTAGCACAGATACGCAGTATTTT
>few|TRBJ2-2|TRBD2|TRBV10-3
CAISDGLSGGARTGELFF
TGTGCCATCAGTGACGGACTTAGCGGGGGGGCCCGCACCGGGGAGCTGTTTTTT
>few|TRBJ1-4|-|TRBV18
CASSPPTHGEKLFF
TGTGCCAGCTCACCACCGACTCACGGTGAAAAACTGTTTTTT
>once|TRBJ2-5|TRBD2|TRBV13
CASSLSLGLAVPTQYF
TGTGCCAGCAGCTTAAGTCTGGGGCTAGCGGTACCAACCCAGTACTTC
>-|TRBJ1-2|TRBD1|TRBV5-1
CASRNRGSDYGYTF
TGCGCCAGCAGAAACAGGGGGTCCGACTATGGCTACACCTTC
>-|TRBJ2-7|TRBD1|TRBV18
CASSTMGQYPPTIEQYF
TGTGCCAGCTCGACGATGGGACAGTATCCACCTACGATCGAGCAGTACTTC
>-|TRBJ1-4|-|TRBV10-1
CASKGAANEKLFF
TGCGCCAGCAAAGGGGCGGCTAATGAAAAACTGTTTTTT
>-|TRBJ1-4|TRBD1|TRBV30
CAWSIRTGQNEKLFF
TGTGCCTGGAGCATTCGGACAGGGCAAAATGAAAAACTGTTTTTT
>-|TRBJ2-1|TRBD2|TRBV6-2/TRBV6-3
CASSPQGTSGRVGEQFF
TGTGCCAGCAGTCCGCAGGGAACTAGCGGGAGAGTAGGTGAGCAGTTCTTC
>-|TRBJ1-1|-|TRBV19
CASRSAGRAFF
TGTGCCAGTAGGTCAGCAGGTAGAGCTTTCTTT
>-|TRBJ1-1|TRBD1|TRBV6-5
CASSTTTGGTEAFF
TGTGCCAGCAGCACTACTACAGGGGGCACTGAAGCTTTCTTT
>-|TRBJ1-3|TRBD1|TRBV7-2
CASSLGQNSGNTIYF
TGTGCCAGCAGCTTGGGACAGAACTCTGGAAACACCATATATTTT
>-|TRBJ2-2|TRBD2|TRBV3-1/TRBV3-2
CASSLRGAGGKTGELFF
TGTGCCAGCAGCCTAAGAGGCGCGGGAGGGAAAACCGGGGAGCTGTTTTTT
>-|TRBJ1-1|-|TRBV28
CASSPRGDGTEAFF
TGTGCCAGCAGTCCCCGGGGGGATGGGACTGAAGCTTTCTTT
>-|TRBJ2-1|TRBD2|TRBV4-1
CASSQEASGIVDEQFF
TGCGCCAGCAGCCAAGAAGCTAGCGGGATTGTTGATGAGCAGTTCTTC
>-|TRBJ2-5|TRBD1|TRBV4-1
CASSRTGGETQYF
TGCGCCAGCAGCCGGACAGGGGGAGAGACCCAGTACTTC
>-|TRBJ2-1|TRBD2|TRBV28
CASIPSLAASYNEQFF
TGTGCCAGCATTCCCTCCCTAGCGGCCTCCTACAATGAGCAGTTCTTC
>once|TRBJ2-7|TRBD2|TRBV20-1
CSASLMERGGYEQYF
TGCAGTGCTAGTCTGATGGAGCGGGGGGGATACGAGCAGTACTTC
>few|TRBJ1-6|-|TRBV7-2
CASSSGDTFYNSPLHF
TGTGCCAGCAGCTCCGGAGATACCTTCTATAATTCACCCCTCCACTTT
>few|TRBJ1-2|TRBD1|TRBV13
CASSLGVGTGQSYGYTF
TGTGCCAGCAGCTTAGGTGTTGGGACAGGACAATCCTATGGCTACACCTTC
>few|TRBJ2-1|TRBD1|TRBV7-6
CASSLDRVRDEQFF
TGTGCCAGCAGCTTGGACAGGGTTAGGGATGAGCAGTTCTTC
>few|TRBJ1-5|-|TRBV7-2
CASSLALGGNQPQHF
TGTGCCAGCAGCTTAGCGCTGGGAGGCAATCAGCCCCAGCATTTT